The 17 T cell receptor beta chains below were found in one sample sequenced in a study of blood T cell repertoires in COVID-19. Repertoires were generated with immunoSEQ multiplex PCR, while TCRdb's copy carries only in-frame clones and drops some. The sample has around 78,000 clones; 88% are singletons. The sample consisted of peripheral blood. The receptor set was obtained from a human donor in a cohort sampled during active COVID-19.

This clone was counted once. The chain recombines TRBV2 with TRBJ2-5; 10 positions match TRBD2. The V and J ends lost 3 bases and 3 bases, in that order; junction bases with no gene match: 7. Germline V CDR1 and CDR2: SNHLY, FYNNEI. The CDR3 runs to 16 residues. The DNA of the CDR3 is TGTGCCAGCAGTGACGGGACTAGCGCTACTGAAGAGACCCAGTACTTC. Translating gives CASSDGTSATEETQYF.

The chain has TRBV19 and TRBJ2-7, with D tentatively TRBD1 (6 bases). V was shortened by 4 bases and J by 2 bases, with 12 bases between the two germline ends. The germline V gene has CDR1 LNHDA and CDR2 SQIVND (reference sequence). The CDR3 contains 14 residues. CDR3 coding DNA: TGTGCCAGTAGTACCGGGACAACTACCTACGAGCAGTACTTC. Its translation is CASSTGTTTYEQYF. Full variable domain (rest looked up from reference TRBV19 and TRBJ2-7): DGGITQSPKYLFRKEGQNVTLSCEQNLNHDAMYWYRQDPGQGLRLIYYSQIVNDFQKGDIAEGYSVSREKKESFPLTVTSAQKNPTAFYLCASSTGTTTYEQYFGPGTRLTVT.

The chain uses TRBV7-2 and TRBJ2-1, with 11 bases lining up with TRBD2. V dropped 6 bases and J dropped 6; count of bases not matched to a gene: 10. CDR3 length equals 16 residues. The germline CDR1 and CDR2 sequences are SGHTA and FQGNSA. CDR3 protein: CASREGLAGGANEQFF. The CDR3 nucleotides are TGTGCCAGCAGGGAGGGTCTAGCGGGAGGCGCCAATGAGCAGTTCTTC.

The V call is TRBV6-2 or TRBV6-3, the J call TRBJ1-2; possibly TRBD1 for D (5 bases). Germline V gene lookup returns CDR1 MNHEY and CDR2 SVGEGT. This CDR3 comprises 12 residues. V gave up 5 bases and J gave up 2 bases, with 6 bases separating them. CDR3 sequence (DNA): TGTGCCAGCAGTCAGGGAAACTATGGCTACACCTTC. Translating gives CASSQGNYGYTF.

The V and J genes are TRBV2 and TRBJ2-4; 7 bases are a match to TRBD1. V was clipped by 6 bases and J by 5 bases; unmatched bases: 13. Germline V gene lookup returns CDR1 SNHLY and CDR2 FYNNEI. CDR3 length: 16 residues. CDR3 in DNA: TGTGCCAGCAGGAGGGAACAGGGGTTGGTGGAAAACATTCAGTACTTC. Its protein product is CASRREQGLVENIQYF.

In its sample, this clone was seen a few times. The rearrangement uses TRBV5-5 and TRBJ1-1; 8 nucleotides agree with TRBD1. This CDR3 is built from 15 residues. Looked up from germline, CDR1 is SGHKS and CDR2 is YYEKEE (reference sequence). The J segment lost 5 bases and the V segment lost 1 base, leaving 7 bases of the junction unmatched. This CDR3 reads CASSLIGQGGTEAFF. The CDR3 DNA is TGTGCCAGCAGCTTGATCGGACAGGGAGGAACTGAAGCTTTCTTT.

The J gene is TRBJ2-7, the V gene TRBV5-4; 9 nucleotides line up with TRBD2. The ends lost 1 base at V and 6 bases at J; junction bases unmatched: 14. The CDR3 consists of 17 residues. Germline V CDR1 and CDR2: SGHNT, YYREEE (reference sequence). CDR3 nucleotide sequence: TGTGCCAGCAGCTTGCCGCGCGGGAGGGGAGGGCCCCTCGAGCAGTACTTC. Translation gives CASSLPRGRGGPLEQYF.

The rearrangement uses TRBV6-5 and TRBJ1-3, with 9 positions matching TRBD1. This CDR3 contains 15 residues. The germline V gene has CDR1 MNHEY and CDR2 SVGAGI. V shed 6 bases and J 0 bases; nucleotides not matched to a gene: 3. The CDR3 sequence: CASRDRGISGNTIYF. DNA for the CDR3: TGTGCCAGCAGGGACAGGGGAATCTCTGGAAACACCATATATTTT.

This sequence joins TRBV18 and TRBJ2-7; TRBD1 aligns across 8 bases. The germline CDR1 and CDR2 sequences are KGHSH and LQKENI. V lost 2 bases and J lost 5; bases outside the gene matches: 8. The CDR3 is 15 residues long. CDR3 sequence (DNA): TGTGCCAGCTCACCAAGCGTCAGGGGGCTGAACGAGCAGTACTTC. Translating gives CASSPSVRGLNEQYF.

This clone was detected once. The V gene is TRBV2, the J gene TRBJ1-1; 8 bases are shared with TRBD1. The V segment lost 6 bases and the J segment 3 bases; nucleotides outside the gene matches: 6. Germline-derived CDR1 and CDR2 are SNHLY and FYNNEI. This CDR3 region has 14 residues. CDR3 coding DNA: TGTGCCAGCAGATTTGGACAGGGTGACACTGAAGCTTTCTTT. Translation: CASRFGQGDTEAFF.

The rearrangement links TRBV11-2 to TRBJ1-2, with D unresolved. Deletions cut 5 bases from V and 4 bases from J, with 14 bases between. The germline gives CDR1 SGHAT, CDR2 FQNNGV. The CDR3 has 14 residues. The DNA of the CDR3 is TGTGCCAGCAGCGCCCTTACTGGACTCTATGGCTACACCTTC. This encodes CASSALTGLYGYTF.

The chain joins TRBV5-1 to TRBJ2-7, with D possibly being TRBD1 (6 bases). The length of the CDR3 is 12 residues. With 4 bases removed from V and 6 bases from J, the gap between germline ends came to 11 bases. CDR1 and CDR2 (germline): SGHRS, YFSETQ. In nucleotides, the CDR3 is TGCGCCAGCAGCGAACAGGGCGTCGAGCAGTACTTC. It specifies CASSEQGVEQYF.

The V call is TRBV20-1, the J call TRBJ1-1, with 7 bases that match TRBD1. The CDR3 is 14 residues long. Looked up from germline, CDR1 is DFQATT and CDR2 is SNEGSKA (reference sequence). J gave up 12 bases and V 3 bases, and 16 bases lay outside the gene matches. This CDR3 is CSASGMGTVRNSFF. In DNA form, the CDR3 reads TGCAGTGCTAGTGGAATGGGGACAGTTAGGAATTCTTTCTTT.

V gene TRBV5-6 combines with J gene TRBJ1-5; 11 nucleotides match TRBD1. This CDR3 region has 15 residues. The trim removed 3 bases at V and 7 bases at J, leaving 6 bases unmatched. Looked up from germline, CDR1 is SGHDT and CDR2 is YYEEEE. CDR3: CASSSDRGQWQPQHF. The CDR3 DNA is TGTGCCAGCAGCTCGGACAGGGGGCAATGGCAGCCCCAGCATTTT.

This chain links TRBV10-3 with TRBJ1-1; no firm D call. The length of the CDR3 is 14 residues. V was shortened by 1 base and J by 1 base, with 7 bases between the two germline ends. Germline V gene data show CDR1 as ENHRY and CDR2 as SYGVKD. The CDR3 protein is CAISELGENTEAFF. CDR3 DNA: TGTGCCATCAGTGAGTTAGGAGAGAACACTGAAGCTTTCTTT.

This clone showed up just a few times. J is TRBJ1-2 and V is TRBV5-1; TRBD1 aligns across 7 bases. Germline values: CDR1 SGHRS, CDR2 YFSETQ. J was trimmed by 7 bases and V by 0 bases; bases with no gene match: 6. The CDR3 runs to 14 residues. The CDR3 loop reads CASSLDRGTIGYTF. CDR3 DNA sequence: TGCGCCAGCAGCTTGGACAGGGGAACTATTGGCTACACCTTC.

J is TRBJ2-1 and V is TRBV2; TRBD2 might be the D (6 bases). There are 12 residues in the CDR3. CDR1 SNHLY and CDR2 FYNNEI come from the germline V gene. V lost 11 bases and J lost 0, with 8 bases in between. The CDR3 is CAGGASYNEQFF. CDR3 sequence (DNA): TGTGCCGGAGGGGCCTCCTACAATGAGCAGTTCTTC.